This T cell receptor (beta chain) was sequenced during a study of blood T cell repertoires in COVID-19. In the study overall: In each case, the material was cDNA or gDNA derived from T cells, B-cell-depleted T cells, or PBMCs.

The trim removed 0 bases at V and 4 bases at J, leaving 6 bases unmatched. This CDR3 region has 16 residues. Per the germline V gene, CDR1 is SGHNT and CDR2 is YYREEE (reference sequence). Methods used by the authors: Reference gene primer amplification yielded estimated nucleated cell counts. Produced via immunoSEQ multiplex PCR; TCRdb's table is partial and in-frame only. V and J calls plus clone size are reproduced from that table; the DNA served to infer D and trimming. The sample records 240,000 or so clones, around 86% being singletons. V usage is TRBV5-4 and J usage is TRBJ2-1, with TRBD2 matching over 8 bases. The receptor comes from a man older than 75 with acute or convalescent COVID-19. The sample comprised peripheral blood. The CDR3 loop is CASSLATAGGYNEQFF. The CDR3 DNA reads as TGTGCCAGCAGCTTGGCCACCGCGGGAGGATACAATGAGCAGTTCTTC.